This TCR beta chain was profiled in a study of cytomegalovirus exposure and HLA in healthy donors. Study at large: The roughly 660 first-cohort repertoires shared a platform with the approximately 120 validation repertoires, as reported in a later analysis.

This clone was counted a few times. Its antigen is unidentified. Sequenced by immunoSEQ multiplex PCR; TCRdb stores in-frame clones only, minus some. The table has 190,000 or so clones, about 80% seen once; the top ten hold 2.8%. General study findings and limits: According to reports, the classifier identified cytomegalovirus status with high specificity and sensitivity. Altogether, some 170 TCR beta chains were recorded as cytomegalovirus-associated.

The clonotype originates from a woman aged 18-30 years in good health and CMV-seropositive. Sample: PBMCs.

CDR3 nucleotides: TGTGCCAGCAGCGGTAGAGGGTTCTCTGGCGAGCAGTACTTC. Translation gives CASSGRGFSGEQYF. The chain combines TRBV5-5 with TRBJ2-7; tentative D call: TRBD2 (5 bases). Germline V CDR1 and CDR2: SGHKS, YYEKEE (reference sequence). This CDR3 is built from 14 residues. V was clipped by 4 bases and J by 6 bases, with 17 bases between them.